The rows below give T cell receptor beta chains drawn from one sample of a study of control samples from healthy donors and cancer patients. TCRdb keeps only in-frame clones here, not all; method: immunoSEQ multiplex PCR. The repertoire holds around 100,000 clones, with around 89% as singletons. The specimen sequenced was PBMCs. These receptors all stem from a man aged 60 to 69 with lung cancer. Both conserved end residues are part of each CDR3. Fields, in order: D gene, V gene, clone size, J gene, CDR3 protein, CDR3 DNA. D genes are given only for firm matches. Size is stated for part of the rows, as once, few or many counts, or as a class when the clone is expanded.

D: .
V: TRBV2
size: .
J: TRBJ1-4
CDR3: CASSDGVVVEKLFF
DNA: TGTGCCAGCAGTGACGGGGTGGTAGTTGAAAAACTGTTTTTT

D: .
V: TRBV7-9
size: once
J: TRBJ1-6
CDR3: CASTETYNSPLHF
DNA: TGTGCCAGCACCGAGACCTATAATTCACCCCTCCACTTT

D: .
V: TRBV6-2/TRBV6-3
size: .
J: TRBJ2-7
CDR3: CASSSPGPHLLEQYF
DNA: TGTGCCAGCAGTTCTCCGGGACCCCATCTACTCGAGCAGTACTTC

D: TRBD1
V: TRBV7-2
size: .
J: TRBJ2-5
CDR3: CADTLKGTGSGTQYF
DNA: TGTGCCGACACCTTAAAAGGGACAGGAAGTGGGACCCAGTACTTC

D: .
V: TRBV25-1
size: .
J: TRBJ1-1
CDR3: CASSRNTEAFF
DNA: TGTGCCAGCAGCCGGAACACTGAAGCTTTCTTT

D: .
V: TRBV6-1
size: .
J: TRBJ2-5
CDR3: CASSELALQGETQYF
DNA: TGTGCCAGCAGTGAATTGGCGCTACAAGGGGAGACCCAGTACTTC

D: .
V: TRBV6-6
size: .
J: TRBJ2-5
CDR3: CASRPASGLVTQYF
DNA: TGTGCCAGCAGACCTGCTTCAGGTTTAGTGACCCAGTACTTC

D: .
V: TRBV18
size: once
J: TRBJ1-1
CDR3: CASSIQGNTEAFF
DNA: TGTGCCAGCTCAATACAGGGGAACACTGAAGCTTTCTTT

D: .
V: TRBV6-5
size: .
J: TRBJ2-1
CDR3: CASSYSHRDNEQFF
DNA: TGTGCCAGCAGTTACTCTCACAGGGACAATGAGCAGTTCTTC

D: TRBD1
V: TRBV7-2
size: once
J: TRBJ2-5
CDR3: CASSSRDRGQETQYF
DNA: TGTGCCAGCAGCTCAAGGGACAGGGGGCAAGAGACCCAGTACTTC

D: .
V: TRBV30
size: .
J: TRBJ1-2
CDR3: CAWSAQGRFYGYTF
DNA: TGTGCCTGGAGTGCCCAGGGCCGATTCTATGGCTACACCTTC

D: TRBD1
V: TRBV6-6
size: .
J: TRBJ2-2
CDR3: CASSYAGGELFF
DNA: TGTGCCAGCAGTTACGCAGGGGGTGAGCTGTTTTTT

D: .
V: TRBV27
size: .
J: TRBJ1-5
CDR3: CASRSYSNQPQHF
DNA: TGTGCCAGCAGATCCTATAGCAATCAGCCCCAGCATTTT

D: .
V: TRBV15
size: few
J: TRBJ2-1
CDR3: CATSRGAARGNEQFF
DNA: TGTGCCACCAGCAGAGGGGCCGCCCGGGGCAATGAGCAGTTCTTC

D: .
V: TRBV10-3
size: once
J: TRBJ1-5
CDR3: CAISGVAAIPQPQHF
DNA: TGTGCCATCAGTGGGGTCGCGGCGATTCCTCAGCCCCAGCATTTT

D: .
V: TRBV6-5
size: .
J: TRBJ2-5
CDR3: CASSRDITGEETQYF
DNA: TGTGCCAGCAGCCGGGATATCACGGGAGAAGAGACCCAGTACTTC

D: .
V: TRBV3-1/TRBV3-2
size: .
J: TRBJ2-5
CDR3: CASSQGLMYQETQYF
DNA: TGTGCCAGCAGCCAAGGACTGATGTACCAAGAGACCCAGTACTTC

D: .
V: TRBV30
size: few
J: TRBJ1-1
CDR3: CAGRGGMNTEAFF
DNA: TGTGCCGGGAGGGGCGGCATGAACACTGAAGCTTTCTTT

D: .
V: TRBV27
size: .
J: TRBJ2-5
CDR3: CASSSSYQETQYF
DNA: TGTGCCAGCAGTTCCTCGTACCAAGAGACCCAGTACTTC

D: .
V: TRBV6-6
size: .
J: TRBJ2-2
CDR3: CASSPRWPGELFF
DNA: TGTGCCAGCAGCCCCAGATGGCCCGGGGAGCTGTTTTTT

D: TRBD2
V: TRBV18
size: once
J: TRBJ2-3
CDR3: CASSSGLESTDTQYF
DNA: TGTGCCAGCTCATCTGGACTAGAGAGCACAGATACGCAGTATTTT

D: .
V: TRBV6-6
size: .
J: TRBJ1-2
CDR3: CASIRGTNNYGYTF
DNA: TGTGCCAGCATACGGGGAACTAATAACTATGGCTACACCTTC

D: .
V: TRBV9
size: .
J: TRBJ2-1
CDR3: CASSSGKLYNEQFF
DNA: TGTGCCAGCAGCTCCGGGAAGCTCTACAATGAGCAGTTCTTC

D: .
V: TRBV6-2/TRBV6-3
size: .
J: TRBJ1-2
CDR3: CASSYGANYGYTF
DNA: TGTGCCAGCAGTTATGGGGCTAACTATGGCTACACCTTC

D: .
V: TRBV5-1
size: .
J: TRBJ1-2
CDR3: CASSLWDSGGYTF
DNA: TGCGCCAGCAGCTTGTGGGACTCAGGGGGCTACACCTTC

D: .
V: TRBV7-2
size: .
J: TRBJ1-5
CDR3: CASSLSGNQPQHF
DNA: TGTGCCAGCAGCTTATCTGGCAATCAGCCCCAGCATTTT

D: .
V: TRBV10-3
size: .
J: TRBJ2-5
CDR3: CAISSNGSPETQYF
DNA: TGTGCCATCAGCTCAAACGGGTCCCCAGAGACCCAGTACTTC

D: TRBD1
V: TRBV7-6
size: .
J: TRBJ1-2
CDR3: CASSRGDSNYGYTF
DNA: TGTGCCAGCAGCCGCGGGGACAGTAACTATGGCTACACCTTC

D: .
V: TRBV5-4
size: .
J: TRBJ1-1
CDR3: CASSSPGTGNTEAFF
DNA: TGTGCCAGCAGCTCCCCCGGGACGGGGAACACTGAAGCTTTCTTT

D: TRBD2
V: TRBV6-4
size: .
J: TRBJ2-3
CDR3: CASSASGGASDTQYF
DNA: TGTGCCAGCAGTGCTAGCGGGGGGGCCTCAGATACGCAGTATTTT

D: .
V: TRBV7-9
size: .
J: TRBJ1-4
CDR3: CASSRTVELFF
DNA: TGTGCCAGCAGCCGCACCGTGGAACTGTTTTTT

D: .
V: TRBV7-2
size: .
J: TRBJ1-6
CDR3: CASSSPESPLHF
DNA: TGTGCCAGCAGCTCTCCGGAGTCACCCCTCCACTTT

D: TRBD1
V: TRBV7-2
size: .
J: TRBJ1-1
CDR3: CASSPSDRTRPEAFF
DNA: TGTGCCAGCAGCCCTTCGGACAGGACTCGACCTGAAGCTTTCTTT

D: TRBD1
V: TRBV7-9
size: .
J: TRBJ1-5
CDR3: CASSPQGGNQPQHF
DNA: TGTGCCAGCAGCCCCCAGGGGGGCAATCAGCCCCAGCATTTT

D: .
V: TRBV9
size: .
J: TRBJ2-2
CDR3: CASSVVSSGPTGELFF
DNA: TGTGCCAGCAGCGTAGTGTCGTCGGGGCCCACCGGGGAGCTGTTTTTT

D: .
V: TRBV7-8
size: .
J: TRBJ2-1
CDR3: CASSLTAETTIYNEQFF
DNA: TGTGCCAGCAGCCTTACCGCCGAGACTACAATCTACAATGAGCAGTTCTTC

D: .
V: TRBV12-3/TRBV12-4
size: .
J: TRBJ2-1
CDR3: CASTILNEQFF
DNA: TGTGCCAGCACCATCCTCAATGAGCAGTTCTTC

D: .
V: TRBV6-5
size: once
J: TRBJ1-1
CDR3: CASSFGERTNTEAFF
DNA: TGTGCCAGCAGTTTCGGAGAACGGACGAACACTGAAGCTTTCTTT

D: .
V: TRBV3-1/TRBV3-2
size: .
J: TRBJ1-4
CDR3: CASSQVVSNEKLFF
DNA: TGTGCCAGCAGCCAAGTTGTGTCTAATGAAAAACTGTTTTTT

D: TRBD1
V: TRBV18
size: .
J: TRBJ1-4
CDR3: CASSDRGEKLFF
DNA: TGTGCCAGCTCGGACAGGGGTGAAAAACTGTTTTTT

D: TRBD1
V: TRBV6-4
size: few
J: TRBJ1-2
CDR3: CASSDGTGGHGYTF
DNA: TGTGCCAGCAGTGACGGCACAGGGGGCCATGGCTACACCTTC

D: .
V: TRBV2
size: .
J: TRBJ2-3
CDR3: CASRVGLATPTDTQYF
DNA: TGTGCCAGCCGAGTGGGTCTAGCAACTCCCACAGATACGCAGTATTTT

D: .
V: TRBV24-1
size: .
J: TRBJ2-5
CDR3: CATSDSLTGETQYF
DNA: TGTGCCACCAGTGATTCCCTAACGGGGGAGACCCAGTACTTC

D: .
V: TRBV5-4
size: .
J: TRBJ1-6
CDR3: CASSLELNNSPLHF
DNA: TGTGCCAGCAGCTTGGAGTTGAATAATTCACCCCTCCACTTT

D: .
V: TRBV4-1
size: .
J: TRBJ2-4
CDR3: CASSQDIPAGKYF
DNA: TGCGCCAGCAGCCAAGATATTCCGGCAGGGAAGTACTTC

D: TRBD1
V: TRBV7-8
size: .
J: TRBJ1-6
CDR3: CASSATGSHNSPLHF
DNA: TGTGCCAGCAGCGCGACAGGGTCGCATAATTCACCCCTCCACTTT

D: .
V: TRBV18
size: .
J: TRBJ2-3
CDR3: CASSPFEGTDTQYF
DNA: TGTGCCAGCTCACCGTTCGAGGGCACAGATACGCAGTATTTT

D: .
V: TRBV21-1
size: .
J: TRBJ2-5
CDR3: CASSEQETQYF
DNA: TGTGCCAGCAGCGAACAAGAGACCCAGTACTTC

D: TRBD1
V: TRBV7-8
size: .
J: TRBJ1-2
CDR3: CASSSHPGQGNYGYTF
DNA: TGTGCCAGCAGCTCCCATCCGGGACAGGGGAACTATGGCTACACCTTC

D: .
V: TRBV7-9
size: .
J: TRBJ1-4
CDR3: CASSLSSSYNEKLFF
DNA: TGTGCCAGCAGCTTAAGTTCATCGTATAATGAAAAACTGTTTTTT

D: .
V: TRBV24-1
size: .
J: TRBJ2-5
CDR3: CATSDSAYLETQYF
DNA: TGTGCCACCAGTGATTCCGCGTATTTGGAGACCCAGTACTTC

D: .
V: TRBV3-1/TRBV3-2
size: .
J: TRBJ1-1
CDR3: CASSTGGYTEAFF
DNA: TGTGCCAGCAGCACTGGGGGGTACACTGAAGCTTTCTTT

D: .
V: TRBV5-4
size: .
J: TRBJ1-2
CDR3: CASSLVQEDSYGYTF
DNA: TGTGCCAGCAGCTTGGTCCAGGAGGATAGCTATGGCTACACCTTC

D: TRBD1
V: TRBV5-8
size: .
J: TRBJ1-5
CDR3: CASSVPQGAMQPQHF
DNA: TGTGCCAGCAGCGTCCCACAGGGGGCCATGCAGCCCCAGCATTTT